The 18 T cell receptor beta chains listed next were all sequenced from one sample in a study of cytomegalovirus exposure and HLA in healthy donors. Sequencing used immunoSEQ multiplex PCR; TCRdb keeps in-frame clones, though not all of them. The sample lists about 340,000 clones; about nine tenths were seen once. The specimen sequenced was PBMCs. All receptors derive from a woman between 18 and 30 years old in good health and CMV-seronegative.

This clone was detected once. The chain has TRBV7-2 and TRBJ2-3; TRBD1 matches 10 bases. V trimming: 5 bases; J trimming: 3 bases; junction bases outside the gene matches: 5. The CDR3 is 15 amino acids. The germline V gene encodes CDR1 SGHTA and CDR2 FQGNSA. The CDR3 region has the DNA TGTGCCAGCAGCGGTCGGACAGGGGGGACAGATACGCAGTATTTT. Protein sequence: CASSGRTGGTDTQYF.

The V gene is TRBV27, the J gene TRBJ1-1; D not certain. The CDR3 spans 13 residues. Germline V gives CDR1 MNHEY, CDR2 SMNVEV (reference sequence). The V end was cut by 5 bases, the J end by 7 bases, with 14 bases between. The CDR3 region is CASSALVAGEAFF. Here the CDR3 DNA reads TGTGCCAGCAGTGCGCTGGTGGCGGGTGAAGCTTTCTTT.

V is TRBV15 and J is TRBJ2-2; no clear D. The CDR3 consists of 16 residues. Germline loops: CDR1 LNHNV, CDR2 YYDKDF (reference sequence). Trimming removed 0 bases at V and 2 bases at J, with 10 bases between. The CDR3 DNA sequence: TGTGCCACCAGCAGAGATGGGCCAGGCAACACCGGGGAGCTGTTTTTT. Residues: CATSRDGPGNTGELFF.

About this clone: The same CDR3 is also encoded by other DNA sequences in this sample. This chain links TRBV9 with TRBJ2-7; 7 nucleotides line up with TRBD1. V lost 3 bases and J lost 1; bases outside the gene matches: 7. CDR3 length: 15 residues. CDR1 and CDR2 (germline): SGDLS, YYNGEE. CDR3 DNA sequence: TGTGCCAGCAGCGCATCCGGGACAGCGTCCTACGAGCAGTACTTC. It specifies CASSASGTASYEQYF.

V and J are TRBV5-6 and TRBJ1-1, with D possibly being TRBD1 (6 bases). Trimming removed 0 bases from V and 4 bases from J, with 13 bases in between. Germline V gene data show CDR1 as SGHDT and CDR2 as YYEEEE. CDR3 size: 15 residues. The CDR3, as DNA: TGTGCCAGCAGCTTGGACTGGGGGCAGGGCACTGAAGCTTTCTTT. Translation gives CASSLDWGQGTEAFF.

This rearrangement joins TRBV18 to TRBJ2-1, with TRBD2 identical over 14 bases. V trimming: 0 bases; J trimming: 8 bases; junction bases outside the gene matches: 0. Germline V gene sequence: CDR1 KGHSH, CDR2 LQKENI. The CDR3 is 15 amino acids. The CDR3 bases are TGTGCCAGCTCACCACCGGGACTAGCGGGAGATGAGCAGTTCTTC. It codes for CASSPPGLAGDEQFF.

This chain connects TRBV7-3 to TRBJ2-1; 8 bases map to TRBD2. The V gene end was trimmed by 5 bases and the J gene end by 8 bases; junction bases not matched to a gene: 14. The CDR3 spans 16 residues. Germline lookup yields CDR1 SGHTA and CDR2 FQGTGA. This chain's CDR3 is CASSKGPAGASDEQFF. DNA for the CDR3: TGTGCCAGCAGCAAAGGGCCAGCGGGAGCATCCGATGAGCAGTTCTTC.

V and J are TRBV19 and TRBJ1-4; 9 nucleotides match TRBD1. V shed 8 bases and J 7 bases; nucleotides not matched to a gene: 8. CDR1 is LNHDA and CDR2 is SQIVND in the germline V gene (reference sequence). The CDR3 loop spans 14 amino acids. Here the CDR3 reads CASGSGQGGEKLFF. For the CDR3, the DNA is TGTGCCAGTGGCTCGGGACAGGGAGGTGAAAAACTGTTTTTT.

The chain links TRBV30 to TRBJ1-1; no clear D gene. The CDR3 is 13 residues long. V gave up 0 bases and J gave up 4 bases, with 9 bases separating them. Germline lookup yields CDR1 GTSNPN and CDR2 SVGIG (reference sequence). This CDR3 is CAWSVLSSTEAFF. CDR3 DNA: TGTGCCTGGAGTGTACTGTCGAGCACTGAAGCTTTCTTT. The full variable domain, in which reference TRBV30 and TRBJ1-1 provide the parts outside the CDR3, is SQTIHQWPATLVQPVGSPLSLECTVEGTSNPNLYWYRQAAGRGLQLLFYSVGIGQISSEVPQNLSASRPQDRQFILSSKKLLLSDSGFYLCAWSVLSSTEAFFGQGTRLTVV.

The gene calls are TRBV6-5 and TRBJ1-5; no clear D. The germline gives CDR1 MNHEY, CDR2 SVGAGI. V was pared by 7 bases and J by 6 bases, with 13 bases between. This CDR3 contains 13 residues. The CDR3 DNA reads TGTGCCAGCACCAGAACCCCTGGTCAGCCCCAGCATTTT. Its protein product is CASTRTPGQPQHF.

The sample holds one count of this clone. CDR3: CASSRSGSYNEQFF. CDR3 bases: TGTGCCAGCAGTCGGAGTGGGTCCTACAATGAGCAGTTCTTC. V is TRBV27 and J is TRBJ2-1; unclear D gene. V was pared by 5 bases and J by 1 base, with 9 bases between. The CDR3 covers 14 residues. Germline V gives CDR1 MNHEY, CDR2 SMNVEV (reference sequence).

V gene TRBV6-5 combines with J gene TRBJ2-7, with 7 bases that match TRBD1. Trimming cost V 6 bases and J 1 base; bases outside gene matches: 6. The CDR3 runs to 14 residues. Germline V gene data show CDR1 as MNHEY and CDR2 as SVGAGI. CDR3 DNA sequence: TGTGCCAGCAGATCGCCGGGACAGTCCTACGAGCAGTACTTC. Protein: CASRSPGQSYEQYF.

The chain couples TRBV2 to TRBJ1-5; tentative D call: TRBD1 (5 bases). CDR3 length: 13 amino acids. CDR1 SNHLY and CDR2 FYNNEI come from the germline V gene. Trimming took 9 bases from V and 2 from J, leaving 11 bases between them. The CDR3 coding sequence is TGTGCCAGTGGGGGGGTGGGCAATCAGCCCCAGCATTTT. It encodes CASGGVGNQPQHF.

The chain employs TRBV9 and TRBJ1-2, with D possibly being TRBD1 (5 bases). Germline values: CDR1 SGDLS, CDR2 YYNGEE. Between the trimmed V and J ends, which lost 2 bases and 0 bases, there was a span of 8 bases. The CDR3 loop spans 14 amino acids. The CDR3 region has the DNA TGTGCCAGCAGCGTCACAGGAGCTAACTATGGCTACACCTTC. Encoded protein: CASSVTGANYGYTF.

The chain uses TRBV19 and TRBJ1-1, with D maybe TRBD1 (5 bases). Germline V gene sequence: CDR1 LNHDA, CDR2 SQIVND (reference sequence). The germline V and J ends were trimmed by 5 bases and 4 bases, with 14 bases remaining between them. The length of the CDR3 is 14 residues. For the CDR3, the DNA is TGTGCCAGTAGTCCCCTCCAGGGAAGCACTGAAGCTTTCTTT. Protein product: CASSPLQGSTEAFF.

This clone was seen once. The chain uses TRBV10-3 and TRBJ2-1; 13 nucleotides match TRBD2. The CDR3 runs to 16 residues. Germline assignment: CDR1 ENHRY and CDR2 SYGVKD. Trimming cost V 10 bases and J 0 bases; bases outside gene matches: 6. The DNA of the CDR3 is TGTGCCACTAAGACTAGCGGGGGGAGCTCCTACAATGAGCAGTTCTTC. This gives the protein CATKTSGGSSYNEQFF.

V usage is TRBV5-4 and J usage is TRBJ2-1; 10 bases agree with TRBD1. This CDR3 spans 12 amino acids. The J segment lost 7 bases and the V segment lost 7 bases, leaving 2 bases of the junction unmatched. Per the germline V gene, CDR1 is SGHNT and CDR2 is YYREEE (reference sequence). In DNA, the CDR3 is TGTGCCAGCGGGACAGGGGTAAATGAGCAGTTCTTC. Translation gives CASGTGVNEQFF.

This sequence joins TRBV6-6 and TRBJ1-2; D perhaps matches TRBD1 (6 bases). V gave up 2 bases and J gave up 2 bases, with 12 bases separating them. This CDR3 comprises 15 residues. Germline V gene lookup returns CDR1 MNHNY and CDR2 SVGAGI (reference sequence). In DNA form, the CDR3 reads TGTGCCAGCAGTTACATGAGTCAGGGGAACTATGGCTACACCTTC. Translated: CASSYMSQGNYGYTF.